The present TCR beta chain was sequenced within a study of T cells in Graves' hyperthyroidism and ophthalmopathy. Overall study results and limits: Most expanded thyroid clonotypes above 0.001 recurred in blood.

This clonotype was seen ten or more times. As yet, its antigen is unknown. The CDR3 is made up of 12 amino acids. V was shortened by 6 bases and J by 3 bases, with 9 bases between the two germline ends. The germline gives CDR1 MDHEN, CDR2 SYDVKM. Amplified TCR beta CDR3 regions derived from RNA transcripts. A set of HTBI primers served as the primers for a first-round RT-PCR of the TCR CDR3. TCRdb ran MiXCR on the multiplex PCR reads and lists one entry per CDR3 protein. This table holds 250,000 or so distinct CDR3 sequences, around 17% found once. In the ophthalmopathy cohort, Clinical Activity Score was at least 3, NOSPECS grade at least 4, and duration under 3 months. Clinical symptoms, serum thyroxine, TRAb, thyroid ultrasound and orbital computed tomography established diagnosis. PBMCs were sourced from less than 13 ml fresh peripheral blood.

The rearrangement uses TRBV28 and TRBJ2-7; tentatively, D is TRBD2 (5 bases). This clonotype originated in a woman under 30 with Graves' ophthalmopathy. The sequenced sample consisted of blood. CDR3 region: CASRDSVYEQYF. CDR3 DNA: TGTGCCAGCAGGGACTCAGTCTACGAGCAGTACTTC.